The present TCR beta chain was sequenced within a study of control samples from healthy donors and cancer patients. TCRdb's table, derived via immunoSEQ multiplex PCR, lists solely in-frame clones and lacks some. The table has 100,000 to 150,000 clones, approximately 90% seen once. The V end lost 3 bases, the J end lost 2 bases, and 5 bases lay between the germline ends. The CDR3 covers 12 residues. Sequencing was done on a sample of blood. The TCR originated in a man over 45 in good health. The chain uses TRBV12-3 or TRBV12-4 and TRBJ2-7; D gene uncertain. Written as DNA, the CDR3 is TGTGCCAGCAGTTTTGTTCCCTACGAGCAGTACTTC. It specifies CASSFVPYEQYF.